The rows below give T cell receptor beta chains drawn from one sample of a study of T cell responses to AZD1222 COVID-19 vaccine. Some clones are missing from TCRdb's copy, which holds only in-frame ones; the method was immunoSEQ multiplex PCR. Altogether over 110,000 clones are present, 80% to 90% being singletons, with the ten largest covering more than 1.5%. The sequences come from peripheral blood, collected on day 0 of AZD1222 vaccination. The receptor source for this set is an adult in good health. CDR3s include the opening cysteine and the closing phenylalanine or tryptophan. Fields, in order: clone size, D gene, V gene, J gene, CDR3 protein, CDR3 DNA. A D gene is named only where the DNA matches it firmly. Not all rows give a size; the values are once, few, many and, for expanded clones, a class.

size: .; D: TRBD1; V: TRBV9; J: TRBJ2-3; CDR3: CASSPGDRATDTQYF; DNA: TGTGCCAGCAGCCCTGGGGACAGGGCCACAGATACGCAGTATTTT
size: .; D: .; V: TRBV7-8; J: TRBJ1-2; CDR3: CASSESLMPGDGYTF; DNA: TGTGCCAGCAGCGAATCTCTCATGCCCGGGGATGGCTACACCTTC
size: .; D: .; V: TRBV10-3; J: TRBJ2-1; CDR3: CAIRGSGRGSGYEQFF; DNA: TGTGCCATCAGAGGGTCGGGCCGAGGGAGCGGCTATGAGCAGTTCTTC
size: .; D: .; V: TRBV19; J: TRBJ2-2; CDR3: CASSPRARREAGELFF; DNA: TGTGCCAGTAGTCCCAGGGCCCGAAGGGAGGCCGGGGAGCTGTTTTTT
size: .; D: .; V: TRBV6-2/TRBV6-3; J: TRBJ2-7; CDR3: CASSPGITPPRGSYEQYF; DNA: TGTGCCAGCAGCCCCGGAATCACTCCTCCGAGGGGCTCCTACGAGCAGTACTTC
size: few; D: .; V: TRBV7-7; J: TRBJ1-2; CDR3: CASSPGTATHNYGYTF; DNA: TGTGCCAGCAGCCCCGGGACCGCTACCCACAACTATGGCTACACCTTC
size: .; D: .; V: TRBV5-1; J: TRBJ1-6; CDR3: CASSLDEVGYNSPLHF; DNA: TGCGCCAGCAGCTTGGATGAGGTGGGGTATAATTCACCCCTCCACTTT
size: .; D: TRBD1; V: TRBV4-1; J: TRBJ1-2; CDR3: CASSPAGTGKESNYGYTF; DNA: TGCGCCAGCAGCCCAGCGGGGACAGGGAAGGAGAGCAACTATGGCTACACCTTC
size: .; D: .; V: TRBV6-5; J: TRBJ2-2; CDR3: CASVGGTAITGELFF; DNA: TGTGCCAGCGTAGGGGGGACAGCAATTACCGGGGAGCTGTTTTTT
size: .; D: .; V: TRBV12-3/TRBV12-4; J: TRBJ1-1; CDR3: CASSLVDYEAFF; DNA: TGTGCCAGCAGTCTTGTGGATTATGAAGCTTTCTTT
size: .; D: .; V: TRBV19; J: TRBJ1-2; CDR3: CASHYGGYGYTF; DNA: TGTGCCAGTCACTACGGAGGCTATGGCTACACCTTC
size: .; D: .; V: TRBV23-1; J: TRBJ1-3; CDR3: CASSHEGRGSGNTIYF; DNA: TGCGCCAGCAGCCACGAGGGTAGGGGCTCTGGAAACACCATATATTTT
size: .; D: .; V: TRBV6-2/TRBV6-3; J: TRBJ2-2; CDR3: CASSKGGMNTGELFF; DNA: TGTGCCAGCAGCAAGGGCGGGATGAACACCGGGGAGCTGTTTTTT
size: .; D: TRBD2; V: TRBV9; J: TRBJ2-3; CDR3: CASSVGGTDTQYF; DNA: TGTGCCAGCAGCGTGGGGGGGACAGATACGCAGTATTTT
size: .; D: .; V: TRBV11-2; J: TRBJ2-5; CDR3: CASSPIGGAVLETQYF; DNA: TGTGCCAGCAGCCCAATAGGGGGGGCGGTGCTTGAGACCCAGTACTTC
size: .; D: .; V: TRBV11-2; J: TRBJ2-3; CDR3: CASSLAAPDTQYF; DNA: TGTGCCAGCAGCTTAGCGGCCCCAGATACGCAGTATTTT
size: .; D: .; V: TRBV5-1; J: TRBJ2-3; CDR3: CASSLTTGTDTQYF; DNA: TGCGCCAGCAGCTTGACTACGGGCACAGATACGCAGTATTTT
size: .; D: .; V: TRBV19; J: TRBJ2-1; CDR3: CASSSGLYPYNEQFF; DNA: TGTGCCAGTAGTTCAGGACTCTACCCCTACAATGAGCAGTTCTTC
size: once; D: TRBD2; V: TRBV4-1; J: TRBJ2-2; CDR3: CASRLHLAGVGTGELFF; DNA: TGCGCCAGCAGGCTACACCTAGCGGGAGTCGGCACCGGGGAGCTGTTTTTT
size: .; D: TRBD1; V: TRBV29-1; J: TRBJ2-7; CDR3: CSAVALRDSRSYEQYF; DNA: TGCAGCGCTGTCGCTCTTAGGGACAGCCGCTCCTACGAGCAGTACTTC
size: .; D: .; V: TRBV2; J: TRBJ1-2; CDR3: CASSGNGYTF; DNA: TGTGCCAGCAGTGGGAATGGCTACACCTTC
size: .; D: .; V: TRBV28; J: TRBJ2-7; CDR3: CASSFLARLGEQYF; DNA: TGTGCCAGCAGTTTCTTAGCGCGGCTAGGTGAGCAGTACTTC
size: few; D: .; V: TRBV12-3/TRBV12-4; J: TRBJ1-2; CDR3: CASRLGALGYTF; DNA: TGTGCCAGCAGGTTGGGGGCTTTGGGCTACACCTTC
size: .; D: TRBD2; V: TRBV6-5; J: TRBJ2-1; CDR3: CASSYSTSGEEQFF; DNA: TGTGCCAGCAGTTACTCGACTAGCGGCGAAGAGCAGTTCTTC
size: .; D: .; V: TRBV12-3/TRBV12-4; J: TRBJ1-2; CDR3: CASSFGQNYGYTF; DNA: TGTGCCAGCAGTTTCGGGCAGAACTATGGCTACACCTTC
size: .; D: .; V: TRBV14; J: TRBJ2-7; CDR3: CASSRSRKYYEQYF; DNA: TGTGCCAGCAGCCGAAGCCGAAAATACTACGAGCAGTACTTC
size: .; D: .; V: TRBV7-9; J: TRBJ2-2; CDR3: CASSLATINTGELFF; DNA: TGTGCCAGCAGCTTAGCGACCATTAACACCGGGGAGCTGTTTTTT
size: once; D: TRBD2; V: TRBV6-2/TRBV6-3; J: TRBJ2-7; CDR3: CASSYGSSGSLYEQYF; DNA: TGTGCCAGCAGTTACGGGAGTAGCGGGAGTCTCTACGAGCAGTACTTC
size: once; D: .; V: TRBV4-1; J: TRBJ1-4; CDR3: CASSQGSGNEKLFF; DNA: TGCGCCAGCAGCCAAGGTTCAGGGAATGAAAAACTGTTTTTT
size: .; D: TRBD2; V: TRBV19; J: TRBJ2-1; CDR3: CASSKTGTSGRYEQFF; DNA: TGTGCCAGTAGTAAAACAGGGACTAGCGGGAGATATGAGCAGTTCTTC
size: .; D: .; V: TRBV6-5; J: TRBJ2-2; CDR3: CASSYSTGGELFF; DNA: TGTGCCAGCAGTTACTCGACCGGCGGGGAGCTGTTTTTT
size: .; D: TRBD2; V: TRBV10-1; J: TRBJ2-3; CDR3: CASSESFGAGGTDTQYF; DNA: TGCGCCAGCAGTGAGTCTTTCGGAGCGGGAGGCACAGATACGCAGTATTTT
size: once; D: .; V: TRBV5-1; J: TRBJ2-7; CDR3: CASSSPGGTSVTYEQYF; DNA: TGCGCCAGCAGCTCCCCAGGGGGAACTAGCGTAACCTACGAGCAGTACTTC
size: once; D: TRBD2; V: TRBV5-1; J: TRBJ2-2; CDR3: CASSPSLAVNTGELFF; DNA: TGCGCCAGCAGCCCCTCTCTAGCGGTGAACACCGGGGAGCTGTTTTTT
size: .; D: .; V: TRBV4-1; J: TRBJ2-7; CDR3: CASSRGATDEQYF; DNA: TGCGCCAGCAGCCGCGGGGCAACGGACGAGCAGTACTTC
size: .; D: .; V: TRBV5-8; J: TRBJ2-5; CDR3: CASSLRLQYF; DNA: TGTGCCAGCAGCTTACGGCTCCAGTACTTC
size: .; D: TRBD1; V: TRBV7-9; J: TRBJ1-4; CDR3: CASSPRTGDLANEKLFF; DNA: TGTGCCAGCAGCCCACGGACAGGGGATTTGGCTAATGAAAAACTGTTTTTT
size: .; D: TRBD1; V: TRBV27; J: TRBJ1-2; CDR3: CASSRQGAPGYGYTF; DNA: TGTGCCAGCAGTCGACAGGGGGCGCCCGGCTATGGCTACACCTTC
size: .; D: .; V: TRBV9; J: TRBJ1-5; CDR3: CASSPSGRANQPQHF; DNA: TGTGCCAGCAGCCCTTCCGGCAGGGCCAATCAGCCCCAGCATTTT
size: .; D: .; V: TRBV9; J: TRBJ1-1; CDR3: CASSPTEAFF; DNA: TGTGCCAGCAGCCCCACTGAAGCTTTCTTT
size: .; D: .; V: TRBV5-1; J: TRBJ1-4; CDR3: CASSLGTSATNEKLFF; DNA: TGCGCCAGCAGCTTGGGTACATCTGCAACTAATGAAAAACTGTTTTTT
size: .; D: TRBD1; V: TRBV18; J: TRBJ1-4; CDR3: CASSPDRDSNEKLFF; DNA: TGTGCCAGCTCACCAGACAGGGACAGTAATGAAAAACTGTTTTTT
size: .; D: TRBD1; V: TRBV19; J: TRBJ1-5; CDR3: CAGGGGHGNQPQHF; DNA: TGTGCCGGCGGAGGGGGCCATGGCAATCAGCCCCAGCATTTT
size: .; D: TRBD1; V: TRBV25-1; J: TRBJ1-2; CDR3: CASSEQGTVYGYTF; DNA: TGTGCCAGCAGTGAACAGGGGACAGTCTATGGCTACACCTTC
size: once; D: .; V: TRBV5-1; J: TRBJ2-3; CDR3: CASFSTDTQYF; DNA: TGCGCCAGCTTTAGCACAGATACGCAGTATTTT
size: .; D: .; V: TRBV11-2; J: TRBJ2-2; CDR3: CASSPRSPTGELFF; DNA: TGTGCCAGCAGCCCCCGGTCCCCCACCGGGGAGCTGTTTTTT
size: few; D: .; V: TRBV6-2/TRBV6-3; J: TRBJ1-5; CDR3: CASSYLTGWDQPQHF; DNA: TGTGCCAGCAGTTACTTAACAGGTTGGGATCAGCCCCAGCATTTT
size: .; D: .; V: TRBV5-1; J: TRBJ2-7; CDR3: CASSWDFYEQYF; DNA: TGCGCCAGCAGCTGGGACTTCTACGAGCAGTACTTC